What follows are 22 T cell receptor beta chains derived from one specimen sequenced in a study of blood T cell repertoires in COVID-19. Repertoires were generated with immunoSEQ multiplex PCR, while TCRdb's copy carries only in-frame clones and drops some. The sample lists about 280,000 clones; 80% to 85% were seen once. The sample consisted of PBMCs or T cells enriched from blood (not recorded which). The receptors were sampled from a man aged 35-49 years who had been exposed to COVID-19.

The gene calls are TRBV19 and TRBJ2-5; maybe TRBD2 (6 bases). Trimming removed 1 base at V and 5 bases at J, with 17 bases between. The CDR3 spans 16 residues. Germline CDR1 LNHDA, CDR2 SQIVND (reference sequence). Here the CDR3 reads CASSIGGTGARETQYF. In DNA form, the CDR3 reads TGTGCCAGTAGTATAGGGGGGACTGGGGCCCGCGAGACCCAGTACTTC.

J is TRBJ2-7 and V is TRBV18, with D perhaps TRBD1 (6 bases). The germline CDR1 and CDR2 sequences are KGHSH and LQKENI. The CDR3 consists of 13 residues. V shed 10 bases and J shed 2 bases, with 15 bases lying between them. The CDR3 coding sequence is TGTGCCACAAACAGGGACCCTACCTACGAGCAGTACTTC. It is translated as CATNRDPTYEQYF.

This chain connects TRBV29-1 to TRBJ2-7, with a tentative D call TRBD1 (5 bases). The germline gives CDR1 SQVTM, CDR2 ANQGSEA. The CDR3 runs 16 residues. Trimming took off 1 base at V and 4 bases at J, with 20 bases between the two ends. For the CDR3, the DNA is TGCAGCGTTGAAGCGGTCAGGGAATCATACGGTTACGAGCAGTACTTC. This gives the protein CSVEAVRESYGYEQYF.

V and J are TRBV6-5 and TRBJ1-2; D is unresolved. The germline gives CDR1 MNHEY, CDR2 SVGAGI. This CDR3 is 14 amino acids long. Trimming removed 7 bases at V and 0 bases at J, with 12 bases between. CDR3 DNA sequence: TGTGCCAGCATTCCGACTCCTACTAACTATGGCTACACCTTC. It yields the protein CASIPTPTNYGYTF.

The CDR3 region is CASSTHRGGEAFF. In nucleotides, the CDR3 is TGCGCCAGCAGCACCCATCGGGGAGGTGAAGCTTTCTTT. The chain employs TRBV5-1 and TRBJ1-1, with D uncertain. Trimming stripped 4 bases from V and 7 bases from J, with 14 bases between. Germline V gene sequence: CDR1 SGHRS, CDR2 YFSETQ. The CDR3 covers 13 residues. The entire variable domain, with the rest obtained from reference TRBV5-1 and TRBJ1-1, is as follows: KAGVTQTPRYLIKTRGQQVTLSCSPISGHRSVSWYQQTPGQGLQFLFEYFSETQRNKGNFPGRFSGRQFSNSRSEMNVSTLELGDSALYLCASSTHRGGEAFFGQGTRLTVV.

The gene calls are TRBV9 and TRBJ2-2; the D gene is possibly TRBD2 (6 bases). Per germline, CDR1 SGDLS and CDR2 YYNGEE. V was cut by 0 bases and J by 2 bases, with 11 bases left in between. This CDR3 comprises 16 residues. CDR3 nucleotides: TGTGCCAGCAGCGTAGAACTAGCCGGTAACACCGGGGAGCTGTTTTTT. It specifies CASSVELAGNTGELFF.

J is TRBJ2-2 and V is TRBV12-3 or TRBV12-4; D may be TRBD2 (6 bases). The CDR3 length is 12 residues. V was clipped by 7 bases and J by 7 bases, with 10 bases between them. CDR3 sequence (DNA): TGTGCCAGCACCTGGGGAGGCGGGGAGCTGTTTTTT. This sequence encodes CASTWGGGELFF.

This clone has ten or more counts. Germline is not matched at one junction end, which may reflect a read error. The rearrangement uses TRBV6-1 and TRBJ2-3, with D uncertain. CDR1 MNHNS and CDR2 SASEGT come from the germline V gene. This CDR3 region has 11 residues. DNA for the CDR3: TGTGCCAGCAGCGAAGCTAATACGCAGTATTTT. Amino acid sequence: CASSEANTQYF.

This rearrangement joins TRBV7-9 to TRBJ2-7; D is possibly TRBD1 (7 bases). The germline V and J ends were trimmed by 3 bases and 3 bases, with 15 bases remaining between them. Looked up from germline, CDR1 is SEHNR and CDR2 is FQNEAQ (reference sequence). The CDR3 spans 15 residues. The CDR3 DNA follows: TGTGCCAGCAGCTTCGTCCAGGGGGGACGCTACGAGCAGTACTTC. Its translation is CASSFVQGGRYEQYF.

The rearrangement joins TRBV6-6 to TRBJ1-2; possibly TRBD1 for D (6 bases). There are 14 residues in the CDR3. V was pared by 7 bases and J by 4 bases, with 16 bases between. Germline V gene sequence: CDR1 MNHNY, CDR2 SVGAGI (reference sequence). This CDR3 is CASIGGGDPYGYTF. The DNA of the CDR3 is TGTGCCAGCATAGGCGGGGGCGATCCCTATGGCTACACCTTC.

The rearrangement joins TRBV7-3 to TRBJ2-3; tentatively, D is TRBD2 (7 bases). CDR1 is SGHTA and CDR2 is FQGTGA in the germline V gene. Trimming took off 4 bases at V and 5 bases at J, with 13 bases between the two ends. This CDR3 is built from 14 residues. CDR3 sequence (DNA): TGTGCCAGCAGCTGGGGGGGCTCCGGAGATACGCAGTATTTT. Protein: CASSWGGSGDTQYF. The full variable domain, in which reference TRBV7-3 and TRBJ2-3 provide the parts outside the CDR3, is GAGVSQTPSNKVTEKGKYVELRCDPISGHTALYWYRQSLGQGPEFLIYFQGTGAADDSGLPNDRFFAVRPEGSVSTLKIQRTERGDSAVYLCASSWGGSGDTQYFGPGTRLTVL.

The count of this clone is one. This chain connects TRBV9 to TRBJ2-6; 7 nucleotides line up with TRBD2. The CDR3 extends over 19 amino acids. Germline CDR1 SGDLS, CDR2 YYNGEE. V shed 0 bases and J 0 bases; nucleotides not matched to a gene: 9. The CDR3: CASSVGGGRALSGANVLTF. The CDR3 DNA is TGTGCCAGCAGCGTAGGAGGAGGGAGGGCCCTCTCTGGGGCCAACGTCCTGACTTTC.

Only a few counts were recorded for this clone. The chain employs TRBV7-9 and TRBJ1-3; 8 bases map to TRBD1. The germline V gene has CDR1 SEHNR and CDR2 FQNEAQ (reference sequence). This CDR3 is 15 amino acids long. V trimming: 4 bases; J trimming: 1 base; junction bases outside the gene matches: 3. The CDR3 coding sequence is TGTGCCAGCAGCTCCCGGACAGGGTCTGGAAACACCATATATTTT. Protein sequence: CASSSRTGSGNTIYF.

The chain has TRBV7-3 and TRBJ2-2; the match to TRBD2 covers 7 bases. Germline loops: CDR1 SGHTA, CDR2 FQGTGA. V lost 5 bases, J lost 0 bases, and 9 bases stayed unmatched. The CDR3 sequence is 17 residues long. The CDR3 sequence: CASSGATGGTNTGELFF. CDR3 DNA sequence: TGTGCCAGCAGCGGAGCAACGGGGGGTACGAACACCGGGGAGCTGTTTTTT.

V usage is TRBV25-1 and J usage is TRBJ2-5; a weak D match, TRBD1 (6 bases). This CDR3 region has 11 residues. V gave up 7 bases and J gave up 10 bases, with 13 bases separating them. Germline-derived CDR1 and CDR2 are MGHDK and SYGVNS. For the CDR3, the DNA is TGTGCCAGCACGTTACGAGGGGGCCAGTACTTC. This gives the protein CASTLRGGQYF.

This clone showed up just once. CDR3 bases: TGTGCCAGCACTGCGTGGAGAGATTCACCCCTCCACTTT. Amino acid sequence: CASTAWRDSPLHF. V gene TRBV12-3 or TRBV12-4 combines with J gene TRBJ1-6; D remains unclear. The CDR3 spans 13 residues. The V gene lost 7 bases and the J gene lost 8 bases, with 12 bases spanning the gap.

Only one count was recorded for this clone. This sequence joins TRBV5-1 and TRBJ2-4; D call uncertain. Trimming stripped 0 bases from V and 9 bases from J, with 10 bases between. The germline V gene encodes CDR1 SGHRS and CDR2 YFSETQ. The CDR3 loop spans 13 amino acids. The CDR3, as DNA: TGCGCCAGCAGCTTGGACCAACCAGGCATTCAGTACTTC. Translated, it gives CASSLDQPGIQYF.

V and J are TRBV19 and TRBJ2-1; weak D call: TRBD1 (5 bases). V dropped 6 bases and J dropped 2 bases, with 8 bases sitting between them. Germline values: CDR1 LNHDA, CDR2 SQIVND (reference sequence). The CDR3 has 13 residues. In DNA, the CDR3 is TGTGCCAGTAGCGAAGGGGCCTACAATGAGCAGTTCTTC. It specifies CASSEGAYNEQFF.

The chain couples TRBV19 to TRBJ1-5; D ambiguous. The CDR3 length is 14 residues. From germline, CDR1 is LNHDA and CDR2 SQIVND (reference sequence). The germline V and J ends were trimmed by 6 bases and 7 bases, with 16 bases remaining between them. The CDR3 is CASSIESDGQPQHF. In DNA form, the CDR3 reads TGTGCCAGTAGCATTGAAAGCGATGGCCAGCCCCAGCATTTT. The complete variable domain, with remaining parts taken from reference TRBV19 and TRBJ1-5, reads DGGITQSPKYLFRKEGQNVTLSCEQNLNHDAMYWYRQDPGQGLRLIYYSQIVNDFQKGDIAEGYSVSREKKESFPLTVTSAQKNPTAFYLCASSIESDGQPQHFGDGTRLSIL.

The chain combines TRBV19 with TRBJ1-4, with D possibly being TRBD1 (5 bases). CDR1 LNHDA and CDR2 SQIVND come from the germline V gene (reference sequence). The V end was cut by 4 bases, the J end by 4 bases, with 19 bases between. This CDR3 has 17 amino acids. CDR3 DNA sequence: TGTGCCAGTAGTAAGGGTCGGGGGGTAGGAAATAATGAAAAACTGTTTTTT. Translation: CASSKGRGVGNNEKLFF. The full variable domain, completed using reference TRBV19 and TRBJ1-4, is DGGITQSPKYLFRKEGQNVTLSCEQNLNHDAMYWYRQDPGQGLRLIYYSQIVNDFQKGDIAEGYSVSREKKESFPLTVTSAQKNPTAFYLCASSKGRGVGNNEKLFFGSGTQLSVL.

CDR3 residues: CASSIFLSEEAFF. Written as DNA, the CDR3 is TGTGCCAGTAGTATCTTTCTCAGCGAAGAAGCTTTCTTT. The rearrangement joins TRBV19 to TRBJ1-1; the D is unclear. The CDR3 runs to 13 residues. Looked up from germline, CDR1 is LNHDA and CDR2 is SQIVND (reference sequence). Trimming cost V 3 bases and J 8 bases, with 13 bases left between them.

The chain couples TRBV29-1 to TRBJ2-7, with a weak D call TRBD2 (5 bases). Germline CDR1 and CDR2: SQVTM and ANQGSEA. This CDR3 contains 15 residues. V was trimmed by 0 bases and J by 0 bases, leaving 12 bases between them. The CDR3 sequence is CSVEDGRVSSYEQYF. CDR3 DNA sequence: TGCAGCGTTGAAGACGGGCGGGTTTCCTCCTACGAGCAGTACTTC.